Included here is one T cell receptor beta chain sequence, with context. In the authors' workflow: Using reference gene primer amplification, nucleated cell counts were estimated. Sequencing used immunoSEQ multiplex PCR; TCRdb keeps in-frame clones, though not all of them. The V and J calls and the clone size are those of that table, but D and trimming were determined from the DNA. Of around 100,000 clones detected, about 91% appear once; the ten largest clones hold 3% to 3.5%. The sample belongs to a study of blood T cell repertoires in COVID-19. Study context: The United States, Italy and Spain supplied acute and convalescent COVID-19 samples. PBMCs, B-cell-depleted T cells, or T cells were the source of the cDNA or gDNA that made up the material.

The TCR was taken from a human donor in a cohort sampled during active COVID-19. The sequenced material came from peripheral blood.

The CDR3 loop is CASSPKTEFGQPQHF. The CDR3 bases are TGTGCCAGCAGCCCTAAGACAGAGTTCGGGCAGCCCCAGCATTTT. V is TRBV4-2 and J is TRBJ1-5, with a weak D call TRBD1 (5 bases). The V end was cut by 4 bases, the J end by 7 bases, with 17 bases between. Germline V gene sequence: CDR1 LGHNA, CDR2 YNFKEQ. The CDR3 spans 15 residues.